The rows below give T cell receptor beta chains drawn from one sample of a study of beta chain features in type 1 diabetes. Sequenced by immunoSEQ multiplex PCR; TCRdb stores in-frame clones only, minus some. The sample has 810,000 or so clones; 17% are singletons. The sample comprised naive CD4+ T cells from blood. These receptor sequences come from a woman under 30 in good health. CDR3s include the opening cysteine and the closing phenylalanine or tryptophan. A D gene is named only where the DNA matches it firmly. Part of the rows lack a size; the others show once, few, many or a class for expanded clones.

j_call,clone_size,v_call,d_call,cdr3_nt,cdr3_aa
TRBJ1-5,few,TRBV18,-,TGTGCCAGCTCACCGGGTAATCAGCCCCAGCATTTT,CASSPGNQPQHF
TRBJ1-5,few,TRBV2,TRBD1,TGTGCCAGCAGTGGCGACAGGGATGATCAGCCCCAGCATTTT,CASSGDRDDQPQHF
TRBJ2-5,-,TRBV27,TRBD2,TGTGCCAGCAGTTTATGGGGTGGACTAGTCTCCGTCCCAGAGACCCAGTACTTC,CASSLWGGLVSVPETQYF
TRBJ2-5,-,TRBV10-1,TRBD1,TGCGCCACACAGGGGGATCAGTGGGAGACCCAGTACTTC,CATQGDQWETQYF
TRBJ2-1,-,TRBV10-3,TRBD2,TGTGCCATCAGTGTTGGACTAGCGACCTACAATGAGCAGTTCTTC,CAISVGLATYNEQFF
TRBJ2-4,-,TRBV19,-,TGTGCCAGTAGTATACAGGGTACGAACATTCAGTACTTC,CASSIQGTNIQYF
TRBJ2-4,-,TRBV2,TRBD1,TGTGCCAGCAATATAGACAGGGGCTCTGCTCAGTACTTC,CASNIDRGSAQYF
TRBJ2-3,-,TRBV2,TRBD2,TGTGCCAGCGGATGGACTAGCGGGAGGGGCAGGTATAGCACAGATACGCAGTATTTT,CASGWTSGRGRYSTDTQYF
TRBJ1-2,-,TRBV28,TRBD1,TGTGCCAGCAGGGGACAGGGGGCAGGCGGCTACACCTTC,CASRGQGAGGYTF
TRBJ2-6,-,TRBV29-1,-,TGCAGCGTTTTTAGCTCTGGGGCCAACGTCCTGACTTTC,CSVFSSGANVLTF
TRBJ2-1,few,TRBV28,-,TGTGCCAGCAGTTTTCCAGGACCCGAAAGATACAATGAGCAGTTCTTC,CASSFPGPERYNEQFF
TRBJ2-5,few,TRBV6-1,-,TGTGCCAGCAGCCAACTAGCTCTCGCGGAGACCCAGTACTTC,CASSQLALAETQYF
TRBJ2-5,-,TRBV4-2,TRBD1,TGTGCCAGCAGACCCGGGACAGGGGTCGAGACCCAGTACTTC,CASRPGTGVETQYF
TRBJ2-5,few,TRBV29-1,-,TGCAGCGTTGGGGCAGGACAAGAGACCCAGTACTTC,CSVGAGQETQYF
TRBJ1-4,few,TRBV15,-,TGTGCCACAAGGAACGGGACACTTAATGAAAAACTGTTTTTT,CATRNGTLNEKLFF
TRBJ2-7,-,TRBV5-5,TRBD1,TGTGCCAGCAGCCCCGCGCAGGGGGCGGTAACCTACGAGCAGTACTTC,CASSPAQGAVTYEQYF
TRBJ2-2,-,TRBV7-2,-,TGTGCCAGCAGCGTGCATCAGGGTTTTGGGGGCACCGGGGAGCTGTTTTTT,CASSVHQGFGGTGELFF
TRBJ2-7,-,TRBV27,TRBD1,TGTGCCAGCAGGTCACAGGGGCAGGAGCAGTACTTC,CASRSQGQEQYF
TRBJ2-7,-,TRBV10-3,-,TGTGCCATCAGTGAGTCGACTGGGACGACCGGGCTTGGCGAGCAGTACTTC,CAISESTGTTGLGEQYF
TRBJ1-5,-,TRBV9,TRBD1,TGTGCCAGCAGCGTCACAGGGGGCGCGTTACAGCCCCAGCATTTT,CASSVTGGALQPQHF
TRBJ1-2,few,TRBV7-9,-,TGTGCCAGCAGCTCCCGGGAGGTCGGCTACACCTTC,CASSSREVGYTF
TRBJ2-1,-,TRBV7-2,-,TGTGCCAGCGAAGAGCGGGCAGCCTACAATGAGCAGTTCTTC,CASEERAAYNEQFF
TRBJ1-5,few,TRBV2,-,TGTGCCAGCAGTGAAGCGTTTGGGAGCTTAAATCAGCCCCAGCATTTT,CASSEAFGSLNQPQHF
TRBJ2-2,few,TRBV4-3,-,TGCGCCAGCAGCCAAGATTTGGCGGCTCAAGACACCGGGGAGCTGTTTTTT,CASSQDLAAQDTGELFF
TRBJ2-5,few,TRBV7-9,TRBD1,TGTGCCAGTAAGGGAACAGGGGAAGAGACCCAGTACTTC,CASKGTGEETQYF
TRBJ2-1,-,TRBV10-3,-,TGTGCCAGCTTACCAGGGGCCCGGGGCGATGAGCAGTTCTTC,CASLPGARGDEQFF
TRBJ2-7,-,TRBV6-1,TRBD1,TGTGCCAGCAGTGAAGCGGGGACAGGGACCTACGAGCAGTACTTC,CASSEAGTGTYEQYF
TRBJ2-1,few,TRBV7-2,TRBD1,TGTGCCAGCAGCGGTCAACAGGGGGCTTCCTACAATGAGCAGTTCTTC,CASSGQQGASYNEQFF
TRBJ1-4,-,TRBV25-1,-,TGTGCCAGCAGTGACAGGTTTCGGAAAAAACTGTTTTTT,CASSDRFRKKLFF
TRBJ1-2,few,TRBV9,-,TGTGCCAGCAGCGTAGGGATTGGAGCTAACTATGGCTACACCTTC,CASSVGIGANYGYTF
TRBJ1-5,-,TRBV28,-,TGTGCCAGCAACGGGTTGGGTCAGCCCCAGCATTTT,CASNGLGQPQHF
TRBJ2-1,-,TRBV7-9,-,TGTGCCAGCAGCTTACGGGGACGCTCCTACAATGAGCAGTTCTTC,CASSLRGRSYNEQFF
TRBJ1-5,-,TRBV2,-,TGTGCCAGCAGGGGGGAGGGGCCCCAGCATTTT,CASRGEGPQHF
TRBJ1-2,-,TRBV6-6,-,TGTGCCAGCAGTCATCCTTCTACCCCTGGGGATGGCTACACCTTC,CASSHPSTPGDGYTF
TRBJ2-4,-,TRBV28,-,TGTGCCACCCTGGGCGCGTCACTAGCCAAAAACATTCAGTACTTC,CATLGASLAKNIQYF
TRBJ2-7,-,TRBV4-3,TRBD2,TGCGCCAGCAGCCAAGTGGCTAGCGGGAGTTTTTCCTACGAGCAGTACTTC,CASSQVASGSFSYEQYF
TRBJ1-2,-,TRBV5-8,-,TGTGCCAGCAGCTCGGGGGTGTCCTTC,CASSSGVSF
TRBJ2-2,-,TRBV4-1,-,TGCGCCAGCAGCCAAGTCTCTAGAAACCCCGGCCGCGGGGAGCTGTTTTTT,CASSQVSRNPGRGELFF
TRBJ2-5,few,TRBV28,TRBD1,TGTGCCAGCAGTCCAGGGGGCAGGGAGACCCAGTACTTC,CASSPGGRETQYF
TRBJ2-1,-,TRBV6-1,-,TGTGCCATCCGGACCTCATACAATGAGCAGTTCTTC,CAIRTSYNEQFF
TRBJ2-1,-,TRBV7-6,-,TGTGCCAGCAGCTTGGGGGTTCCCCCCTACAATGAGCAGTTCTTC,CASSLGVPPYNEQFF
TRBJ1-1,-,TRBV10-1,-,TGCGCCAGCAGTGAGTCGATGAACACTGAAGCTTTCTTT,CASSESMNTEAFF
TRBJ1-2,-,TRBV2,TRBD1,TGTGCCAGCAGTCCACAGGGGGCAAATGGCTACACCTTC,CASSPQGANGYTF
TRBJ2-3,few,TRBV29-1,-,TGCAGCGTTGAACAAACCGGAGGATTAAGAGATACGCAGTATTTT,CSVEQTGGLRDTQYF
TRBJ1-5,few,TRBV7-2,-,TGTGCCAGCAGCCCAGGGAGGGTAGGCAATCAGCCCCAGCATTTT,CASSPGRVGNQPQHF
TRBJ2-5,few,TRBV9,TRBD2,TGTGCCAGCAGCGTTAGCGGGAGAGAGACCCAGTACTTC,CASSVSGRETQYF
TRBJ1-4,-,TRBV19,-,TGTGCCAGTAGTCCAGGGGTCCGGAATGAAAAACTGTTTTTT,CASSPGVRNEKLFF
TRBJ2-1,-,TRBV7-2,TRBD2,TGTGCCAGCAGCGGAAACGTAGCGGGAGAGCTCAGCTCCTACAATGAGCAGTTCTTC,CASSGNVAGELSSYNEQFF
TRBJ2-3,-,TRBV14,-,TGTGCCAGCAGTCCCAGGGTATCAGATACGCAGTATTTT,CASSPRVSDTQYF
TRBJ2-5,-,TRBV28,-,TGTGCCAGCAGATCGCCAGGGGACCAAGAGACCCAGTACTTC,CASRSPGDQETQYF
TRBJ1-1,few,TRBV6-4,-,TGTGCCAGCAGTCAAGACAGAAACACTGAAGCTTTCTTT,CASSQDRNTEAFF
TRBJ1-2,-,TRBV10-3,-,TGTGCCATCAGTGAAAAGCTAGGCTACACCTTC,CAISEKLGYTF
TRBJ2-3,-,TRBV7-2,-,TGTGCCAGCAGCCAGTGGCGGGACACAGATACGCAGTATTTT,CASSQWRDTDTQYF
TRBJ2-7,-,TRBV6-5,-,TGTGCCAGCAGTTACTCTGTTCAGAGCTCCTACGAGCAGTACTTC,CASSYSVQSSYEQYF
TRBJ1-2,few,TRBV18,TRBD1,TGTGCCAGCTCACCCTGGACAGGGGGCGCCCAAGGCTACACCTTC,CASSPWTGGAQGYTF
TRBJ2-3,-,TRBV4-2,-,TGTGCCAGCAGCCAAGAGGCCAGGGCCTTCCTCATAGATACGCAGTATTTT,CASSQEARAFLIDTQYF
TRBJ2-5,-,TRBV7-3,TRBD2,TGTGCCAGCAGCCTATCTAGCGGGCAAGAGACCCAGTACTTC,CASSLSSGQETQYF